This T cell receptor beta chain comes out of a study of blood T cell repertoires in COVID-19 (dated by TCRdb to the early 2020s). With regard to the full study: The collaborator samples originated in the United States, Italy and Spain and spanned the acute and convalescent phases of COVID-19. The prospective study material was composed of cDNA or gDNA derived from T cells, B-cell-depleted T cells, or PBMCs. Samples came from the ongoing ImmuneRACE study (first 160 participants) plus 1,254 subjects from 6 global collaborators. Sample metadata almost always included a de-identified subject ID, COVID-19 status, age in years and sex. Where HLA class I and class II types were available, the types were taken from metadata supplied by the sample provider, not from assay-based typing. A freely available public database, intended as a resource for researchers studying the immune response to SARS-CoV-2, is where the repertoires were released. Subjects who had been exposed to COVID-19, were actively infected with it, or had recovered from it provided the deeply sampled blood TCRbeta repertoires that made up the dataset.

Participants in the prospective study were aged roughly 18 to 100 years, lived in 20 to 25 United States geographic areas, and enrolled through a virtual design. Cohort assignment in the prospective study relied on participant-reported clinical history from a screening survey and a study questionnaire. For ImmuneRACE Cohort 3, a participant was defined as recovered based on two consecutive negative NP/OP PCR tests, clearance by a healthcare professional, or resolution of symptoms. In the prospective study, whole blood, serum and a nasopharyngeal or oropharyngeal swab were collected from each participant by mobile phlebotomists. Prospective study participants could optionally give additional blood draws and questionnaires over an approximately 2-month period. Before DNA extraction, blood samples from the prospective study were shipped at room temperature or frozen. About this clone: The specificity of this receptor is unknown. No base qualities exist here, and no much larger clone lies one base off it.

TCRbeta CDR3 regions were amplified from genomic DNA using the immunoSEQ Assay, a bias-controlled multiplex PCR. In the authors' own workflow: Within the assay, amplification of reference gene primers was used to estimate how many nucleated cells each sample contained. To quantify the absolute abundance of each unique TCRbeta CDR3 rearrangement, sequence reads were collapsed and filtered. For each sample, productive Simpson clonality was calculated as the square root of Simpson's diversity index across productive rearrangements. In TCRdb, the immuneACCESS table is reduced to in-frame sequences with V and J assigned. These tables do not hold every clone; where another copy was compared, an unresolved V gene accounts for under half, and the others remain unexplained. V and J calls and clone size are copied from that table; D and trimming were computed from the DNA. This sample holds some 170,000 clones; 65% to 90% were observed only once. The top ten hold roughly 15% of the sample.

Inclusive of the bounding cysteine and phenylalanine, the CDR3 is 15 residues long. The retained sequence is limited to the CDR3, 45 bases, with the frame set at the first base. The germline V gene (reference sequence) sets CDR1 to LNHDA and CDR2 to SQIVND. V sheds 1 base and J sheds 7 bases, leaving 13 bases between their ends. Overall study outcomes, separate from this receptor: The quantity of clinical and demographic metadata differed by source and by participant and was supplied without curation.

This clonotype originated in a man aged 50-60 years who had recovered from COVID-19. The sample was PBMCs or T cells enriched from blood (not recorded which). This chain is built from TRBV19 and TRBJ1-4; the D segment cannot be called with confidence. For the CDR3, the sequence is CASSIGLGGPEKLFF. At the DNA level, the sequence is TGTGCCAGTAGTATAGGTCTCGGCGGCCCTGAAAAACTGTTTTTT. The full variable domain, with segments outside the CDR3 supplied by the reference TRBV19 and TRBJ1-4 proteins, appears as DGGITQSPKYLFRKEGQNVTLSCEQNLNHDAMYWYRQDPGQGLRLIYYSQIVNDFQKGDIAEGYSVSREKKESFPLTVTSAQKNPTAFYLCASSIGLGGPEKLFFGSGTQLSVL.